The clone carrying this T cell receptor (beta chain) was seen a handful of times. Antigen specificity is unknown. The ends lost 4 bases at V and 8 bases at J; junction bases unmatched: 5. This CDR3 spans 13 amino acids. CDR1 LNHDA and CDR2 SQIVND come from the germline V gene (reference sequence). The sample comes from a study of identical twins. TCRdb recomputed calls from the 5' RACE reads with MiXCR, one row per CDR3 protein. The table includes 500,000 to 650,000 distinct CDR3 sequences, 20% to 25% detected once. Study-wide results and limits: Researchers reported excess low generation probability among twin-shared out-of-frame alpha sequences.

The same data also went into a second study, on yellow fever vaccine responses in identical twins.

The clonotype originates from a woman under 30 in good health. V usage is TRBV19 and J usage is TRBJ2-1, with 7 bases matching TRBD2. Sequences were obtained from CD4+ T cells sorted from blood. DNA for the CDR3: TGTGCCAGTAGTACGGGGACTACCCATGAGCAGTTCTTC. As protein: CASSTGTTHEQFF.